This TCR beta chain was captured by sequencing in a study of PD-L1 blockade in urothelial cancer. About the study: Blood-derived samples held a median about 130,000 T cells.

Specified time point: pretreatment peripheral blood. Study outcomes and limitations: TCR clonality was measured in pretreatment peripheral blood. Clonality below the median predicted better survival.

TCRdb's table, derived via immunoSEQ multiplex PCR, lists solely in-frame clones and lacks some. Of around 70,000 clones listed, 65% to 85% were seen once; the top ten hold approximately 10%. A note on this clone: Its specificity is not known.

V shed 5 bases and J 2 bases; nucleotides not matched to a gene: 4. Germline V CDR1 and CDR2: SGDLS, YYNGEE. The CDR3 contains 15 residues. Specimen: PBMCs, collected around atezolizumab (anti-PD-L1) treatment. The clonotype comes from a woman in her sixties or seventies with urothelial cancer. This chain links TRBV9 with TRBJ2-2; 9 nucleotides align to TRBD1. CDR3: CASRETGGNTGELFF. CDR3 sequence (DNA): TGTGCCAGCAGGGAGACAGGGGGAAACACCGGGGAGCTGTTTTTT.